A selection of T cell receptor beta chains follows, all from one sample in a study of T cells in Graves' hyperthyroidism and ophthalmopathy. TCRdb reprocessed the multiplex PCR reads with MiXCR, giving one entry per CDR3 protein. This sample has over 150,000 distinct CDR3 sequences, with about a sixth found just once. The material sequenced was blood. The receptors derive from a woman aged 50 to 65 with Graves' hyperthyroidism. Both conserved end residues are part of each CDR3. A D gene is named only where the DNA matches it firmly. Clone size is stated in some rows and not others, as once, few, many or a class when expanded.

cdr3_nt: TGTGCCAGCAGCTTGGGGCTAGCGGGACCGAGCTCCTACGAGCAGTACTTC; cdr3_aa: CASSLGLAGPSSYEQYF; j_call: TRBJ2-7; v_call: TRBV5-5; clone_size: few; d_call: TRBD2
cdr3_nt: TGTGCCAGCAGTGGGGGACTAGCGACCTACGAGCAGTACTTC; cdr3_aa: CASSGGLATYEQYF; j_call: TRBJ2-7; v_call: TRBV6-1; clone_size: NA; d_call: TRBD2
cdr3_nt: TGTGCCAGCTCACAGGGACAGGGAGTGGAGACCCAGTACTTC; cdr3_aa: CASSQGQGVETQYF; j_call: TRBJ2-5; v_call: TRBV18; clone_size: few; d_call: TRBD1
cdr3_nt: TGTGCCAGCAGCTTACGGGGGACCGGGGAGCTGTTTTTT; cdr3_aa: CASSLRGTGELFF; j_call: TRBJ2-2; v_call: TRBV11-3; clone_size: many; d_call: NA
cdr3_nt: TGTGCCAGCACCAGGGGCACTGAAGCTTTCTTT; cdr3_aa: CASTRGTEAFF; j_call: TRBJ1-1; v_call: TRBV6-1; clone_size: many; d_call: NA
cdr3_nt: TGTGCCAGCAGCAGAGCACAGGGCCCGGTCACTGAAGCTTTCTTT; cdr3_aa: CASSRAQGPVTEAFF; j_call: TRBJ1-1; v_call: TRBV7-6; clone_size: many; d_call: NA
cdr3_nt: TGCAGTGCCCCGGTTGGTTATAATGAGCAGTTCTTC; cdr3_aa: CSAPVGYNEQFF; j_call: TRBJ2-1; v_call: TRBV20-1; clone_size: few; d_call: NA
cdr3_nt: TGTGCCAGCGGCCGACTAGCGGGAGGGGGCGAGCAGTACTTC; cdr3_aa: CASGRLAGGGEQYF; j_call: TRBJ2-7; v_call: TRBV11-2; clone_size: many; d_call: TRBD2
cdr3_nt: TGTGCCAGCAGCTCGTGGGGTTTGGAAGCTTTCTTT; cdr3_aa: CASSSWGLEAFF; j_call: TRBJ1-1; v_call: TRBV5-8; clone_size: many; d_call: NA
cdr3_nt: TGTGCCAGCAGTGGAGTTGTGGCAGGTTCTAATGCTTTCTTT; cdr3_aa: CASSGVVAGSNAFF; j_call: TRBJ1-1; v_call: TRBV25-1; clone_size: NA; d_call: NA
cdr3_nt: TGTGCCAGCGTCGCCTACAATGAGCAGTTCTTC; cdr3_aa: CASVAYNEQFF; j_call: TRBJ2-1; v_call: TRBV12-3/TRBV12-4; clone_size: many; d_call: NA
cdr3_nt: TGCAGTGCTGTTCGGCTAGCGGGAGGGCCATACGAGCAGTACTTC; cdr3_aa: CSAVRLAGGPYEQYF; j_call: TRBJ2-7; v_call: TRBV20-1; clone_size: many; d_call: TRBD2
cdr3_nt: TGTGCCAGCAGTAAAAATCCGGGACAGGGGGCTGAAAATGGTGGCTACACCTTC; cdr3_aa: CASSKNPGQGAENGGYTF; j_call: TRBJ1-2; v_call: TRBV27; clone_size: many; d_call: TRBD1
cdr3_nt: TGTGCCAGCTCCCGGGACTCGTCGAACAATGAGCAGTTCTTC; cdr3_aa: CASSRDSSNNEQFF; j_call: TRBJ2-1; v_call: TRBV18; clone_size: NA; d_call: NA